This TCR beta chain was recovered during a study of multiple sclerosis patients with progressive multifocal leukoencephalopathy. As for this clone: Its antigen is still unknown.

The sample's time point: before natalizumab initiation. T0 refers to blood drawn before natalizumab was first infused. Study-wide points: Lower normalized Shannon entropy suggested reduced TRB diversity in most PML patients. PML-onset expanded TRB clones were detectable before and during natalizumab therapy.

Trimming took off 0 bases at V and 1 base at J, with 6 bases between the two ends. The germline CDR1 and CDR2 sequences are SGHVS and FQNEAQ. CDR3 length: 14 amino acids. Sequencing was at survey level. Assay used: immunoSEQ multiplex PCR; TCRdb lists only in-frame clones, some missing. The table records around 28,000 clones, around nine tenths of them present only once. Input material: PBMCs. The V call is TRBV7-8, the J call TRBJ1-1, with unresolved D. This receptor was obtained from a human donor with multiple sclerosis. This chain's CDR3 is CASSLAPTNTEAFF. The CDR3 DNA reads as TGTGCCAGCAGCTTAGCCCCCACGAACACTGAAGCTTTCTTT.